The 10 T cell receptor beta chains presented below share a single source sample, sequenced in a study of technical replicates of blood from a few donors. Libraries were prepared by immunoSEQ multiplex PCR; TCRdb keeps only in-frame clonotypes and omits some of them. The table records about 75,000 clones, around 92% of them present only once. The source material was T cells isolated from PBMCs. These receptors originate from a human donor in good health. Some clones in this sample may be carry-over from other donors' samples.

V usage is TRBV9 and J usage is TRBJ2-3; D gene ambiguous. V was shortened by 0 bases and J by 3 bases, with 8 bases between the two germline ends. Germline V gene sequence: CDR1 SGDLS, CDR2 YYNGEE. CDR3 length: 14 residues. The CDR3: CASSVAGTTDTQYF. CDR3 bases: TGTGCCAGCAGCGTAGCAGGCACTACAGATACGCAGTATTTT.

The rearrangement links TRBV5-1 to TRBJ2-5; the match to TRBD2 covers 9 bases. The CDR3 has 15 amino acids. J was trimmed by 2 bases and V by 3 bases; bases with no gene match: 5. Germline assignment: CDR1 SGHRS and CDR2 YFSETQ. The CDR3, as DNA: TGCGCCAGCAGCTACTACAGCGGGGGGCAAGAGACCCAGTACTTC. Its protein is CASSYYSGGQETQYF.

This rearrangement joins TRBV9 to TRBJ2-2, with D possibly matching TRBD2 (6 bases). CDR1 and CDR2 (germline): SGDLS, YYNGEE. This CDR3 comprises 14 residues. Trimming pared 5 bases from V and 4 bases from J, leaving 12 bases between. Written as DNA, the CDR3 is TGTGCCAGCAGGAGGGACTTATCCACCGGGGAGCTGTTTTTT. Its protein product is CASRRDLSTGELFF.

This clone was counted a single time. CDR3 nucleotides: TGTGCCAGCAGCTCTCAAACCGGGACAGGGGCTGAGGAGCAGTACTTC. Protein sequence: CASSSQTGTGAEEQYF. This chain uses TRBV11-3 with TRBJ2-7; 10 nucleotides align to TRBD1. The CDR3 is 16 amino acids. Per the germline V gene, CDR1 is SGHNT and CDR2 is YENEEA. V lost 4 bases, J lost 7 bases, and 13 bases stayed unmatched.

This clone was seen once. The rearrangement links TRBV18 to TRBJ2-3, with 9 bases aligning to TRBD1. The CDR3 is 15 residues long. Trimming at V came to 3 bases and at J to 1 base, leaving 2 bases not matched to a gene. Germline V gene sequence: CDR1 KGHSH, CDR2 LQKENI. CDR3 sequence (DNA): TGTGCCAGCTCACCCGGGACAGGGCGCACAGATACGCAGTATTTT. This encodes CASSPGTGRTDTQYF.

V gene TRBV18 combines with J gene TRBJ2-1, with TRBD2 matching over 9 bases. CDR1 and CDR2 (germline): KGHSH, LQKENI. V gave up 1 base and J gave up 5 bases; unmatched junction bases: 6. The CDR3 consists of 16 residues. CDR3 sequence: CASSPLYSGGNNEQFF. The DNA of the CDR3 is TGTGCCAGCTCACCACTATACAGCGGGGGGAACAATGAGCAGTTCTTC.

This clone was detected only once. The chain employs TRBV7-9 and TRBJ2-7, with a tentative D call TRBD2 (6 bases). CDR1 and CDR2 (germline): SEHNR, FQNEAQ (reference sequence). The CDR3 has 16 residues. The V gene lost 4 bases and the J gene lost 3 bases, with 19 bases spanning the gap. The CDR3 sequence is CASSSGRGSEGYEQYF. CDR3 in DNA: TGTGCCAGCAGCTCTGGCCGGGGGTCCGAAGGCTACGAGCAGTACTTC.

The rearrangement joins TRBV7-9 to TRBJ2-5; 8 bases line up with TRBD1. V was pared by 3 bases and J by 1 base, with 10 bases of the junction left unmatched. This CDR3 has 17 residues. Germline-derived CDR1 and CDR2 are SEHNR and FQNEAQ (reference sequence). CDR3 protein: CASSFRLPRGPQETQYF. CDR3 DNA sequence: TGTGCCAGCAGCTTCCGATTACCCAGGGGGCCCCAAGAGACCCAGTACTTC.

J is TRBJ1-2 and V is TRBV7-3; D perhaps matches TRBD1 (5 bases). The V and J ends lost 1 base and 3 bases respectively, with 12 bases between them. Germline V gives CDR1 SGHTA, CDR2 FQGTGA. The CDR3 has 15 amino acids. This chain's CDR3 is CASSLMGPKDYGYTF. The DNA for the CDR3 is TGTGCCAGCAGCTTAATGGGGCCAAAGGACTATGGCTACACCTTC.

The J gene is TRBJ2-7, the V gene TRBV2, with a weak D call TRBD2 (6 bases). Germline loops: CDR1 SNHLY, CDR2 FYNNEI. CDR3 size: 12 residues. V was shortened by 7 bases and J by 3 bases, with 10 bases between the two germline ends. CDR3 bases: TGTGCCAGCATCTCCGGGGGCTACGAGCAGTACTTC. Translation: CASISGGYEQYF.